Listed here is a single T cell receptor (beta chain). Its antigen is currently unknown. The junction shows a germline mismatch at one end, possibly a read error. This sample is part of a study of blood T cells in healthy people across ages. Sample-barcoded 5' priming and a J-beta primer mix drove a second PCR of about 6 to 12 cycles. A template-switch adaptor with 12 random nucleotides tagged each cDNA molecule. Using its own MiXCR run on the 5' RACE reads, TCRdb lists one record per CDR3 protein. Here the sample spans about 650,000 distinct CDR3 sequences, roughly 32% being singletons. Donor samples were obtained from healthy Caucasian individuals from Russia, aged about 6 to 95. Roughly 10 milliliters of peripheral blood were drawn from each donor. Findings and caveats of the study: A strong correlation between TCR beta diversity and naive T cell percentage was seen.

CDR3 length: 15 residues. Germline loops: CDR1 LGHNA, CDR2 YNFKEQ. This TCR was recovered from a woman at least 80 years old in good health. The sequencing input was blood. The genes are TRBV4-2 and TRBJ2-1, with 9 bases aligning to TRBD2. In nucleotides, the CDR3 is TGTGCCGGCAGCCTAACCCCGGGACTAGCTTATGAGCAGTTCTTC. Protein product: CAGSLTPGLAYEQFF.